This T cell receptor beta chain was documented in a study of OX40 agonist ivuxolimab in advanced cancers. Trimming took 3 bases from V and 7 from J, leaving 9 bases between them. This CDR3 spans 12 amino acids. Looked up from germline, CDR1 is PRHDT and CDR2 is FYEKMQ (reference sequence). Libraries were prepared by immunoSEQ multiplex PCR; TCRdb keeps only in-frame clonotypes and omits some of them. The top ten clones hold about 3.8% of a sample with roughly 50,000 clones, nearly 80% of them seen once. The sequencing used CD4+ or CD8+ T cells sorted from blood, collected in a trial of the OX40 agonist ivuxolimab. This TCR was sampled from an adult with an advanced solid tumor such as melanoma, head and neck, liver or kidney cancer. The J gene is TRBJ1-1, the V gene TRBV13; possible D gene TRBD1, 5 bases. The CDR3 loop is CASSFRGVEAFF. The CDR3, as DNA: TGTGCCAGCAGCTTCCGGGGCGTTGAAGCTTTCTTT.